This T cell receptor (beta chain) was retrieved from a study of T-cell memory formation after mild COVID-19. On the study more broadly: Largely donor-specific TCR clusters were found. Broader study findings: CD4+ clones that contracted lay mainly in CM and EM; CD8+ ones lay in EMRA.

With respect to this clonotype: The antigen is unknown.

TCR alpha and TCR beta cDNA libraries with sample barcodes and UMIs came from 5'RACE using constant-segment primers. TCRdb ran MiXCR on the 5' RACE reads and lists one entry per CDR3 protein. Of about 100,000 distinct CDR3 sequences in the sample, 15% to 20% were seen once. The CDR3 is made up of 16 amino acids. Trimming left V 0 bases short and J 0 bases short, with 8 bases between. Per germline, CDR1 LGHNA and CDR2 YSLEER. This sequence originates from a man aged 18 to 29 who had mild COVID-19 (a few samples of this study predate the infection). Cell type and time point are not known. The chain combines TRBV4-3 with TRBJ1-4; no clear D gene. The sample consisted of PBMCs or a T cell subset sorted from them (not recorded which). CDR3 bases: TGCGCCAGCAGCCAAGAGGGCGTCGCAACTAATGAAAAACTGTTTTTT. Its protein product is CASSQEGVATNEKLFF.